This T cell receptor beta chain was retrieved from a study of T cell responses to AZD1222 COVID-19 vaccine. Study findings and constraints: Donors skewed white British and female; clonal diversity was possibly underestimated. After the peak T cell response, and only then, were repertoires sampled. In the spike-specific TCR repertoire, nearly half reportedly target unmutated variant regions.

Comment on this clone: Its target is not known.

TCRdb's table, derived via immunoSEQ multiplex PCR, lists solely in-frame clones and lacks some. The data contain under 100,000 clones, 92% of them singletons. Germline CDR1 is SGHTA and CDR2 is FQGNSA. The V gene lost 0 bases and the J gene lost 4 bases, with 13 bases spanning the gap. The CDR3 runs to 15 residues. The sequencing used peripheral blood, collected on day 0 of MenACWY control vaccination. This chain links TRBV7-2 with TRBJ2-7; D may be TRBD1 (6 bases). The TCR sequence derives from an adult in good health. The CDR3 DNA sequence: TGTGCCAGCAGCTTAGCTAACAGGGAGCTGTACGAGCAGTACTTC. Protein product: CASSLANRELYEQYF.